The clone carrying this TCR beta chain occurred a few times. Its antigen is not identified. V shed 0 bases and J shed 3 bases, with 15 bases lying between them. The germline V gene has CDR1 LGHNA and CDR2 YSLEER. The CDR3 is 16 amino acids. The data were taken from a study of blood T cells in healthy people across ages. Study-level findings and limits: Measured against age, TCR beta diversity per million T cells decreased in a roughly linear manner. No one knew whether donors had CMV, which possibly confounded expanded clonotype changes.

Primers used in a second PCR of about 6 to 11 cycles were a sample-barcoded 5' primer and a J-beta primer mix. Each cDNA molecule received a tag from a template-switch adaptor that had 12 random nucleotides. TCRdb ran MiXCR on the 5' RACE reads and lists one entry per CDR3 protein. Of 700,000 or so distinct CDR3 sequences listed, 35% to 50% are singletons. The chain is built from TRBV4-3 and TRBJ2-7; no firm D call. Sequencing was performed on blood. This TCR was sampled from a man aged 80 or over in good health. The CDR3 is CASSQEKGAPSYEQYF. CDR3 in DNA: TGCGCCAGCAGCCAAGAAAAGGGTGCACCCAGCTACGAGCAGTACTTC.